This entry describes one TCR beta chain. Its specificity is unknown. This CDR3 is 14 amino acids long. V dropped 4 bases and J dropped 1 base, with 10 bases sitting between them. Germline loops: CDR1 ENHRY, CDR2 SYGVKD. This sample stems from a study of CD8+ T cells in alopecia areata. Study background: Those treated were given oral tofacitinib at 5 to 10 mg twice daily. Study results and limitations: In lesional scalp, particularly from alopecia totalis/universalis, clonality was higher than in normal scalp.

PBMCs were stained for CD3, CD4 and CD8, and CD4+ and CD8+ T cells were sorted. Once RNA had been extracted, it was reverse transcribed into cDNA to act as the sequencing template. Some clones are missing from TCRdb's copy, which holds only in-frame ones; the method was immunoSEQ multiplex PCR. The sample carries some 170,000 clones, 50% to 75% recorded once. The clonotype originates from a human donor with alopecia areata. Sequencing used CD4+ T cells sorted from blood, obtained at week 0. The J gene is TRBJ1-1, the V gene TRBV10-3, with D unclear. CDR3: CAISARIPNTEAFF. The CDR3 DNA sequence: TGTGCCATCAGTGCACGGATCCCGAACACTGAAGCTTTCTTT.